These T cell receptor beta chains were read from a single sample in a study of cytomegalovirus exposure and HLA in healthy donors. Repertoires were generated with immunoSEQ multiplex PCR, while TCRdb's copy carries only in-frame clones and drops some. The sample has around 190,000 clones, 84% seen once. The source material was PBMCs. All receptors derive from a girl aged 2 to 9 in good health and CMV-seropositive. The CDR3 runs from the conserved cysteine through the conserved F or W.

CDR3aa: CASSVEGGPRTGPMNTEAFF; v_gene: TRBV9
CDR3aa: CASSFFTGIGTEAFF; v_gene: TRBV13
CDR3aa: CASSVAGDGTDTQYF; v_gene: TRBV6-4
CDR3aa: CASSIMSGRETQYF; v_gene: TRBV19
CDR3aa: CASSFSGTGGAPYNEQFF; v_gene: TRBV7-9
CDR3aa: CAWSGAGGSSYNEQFF; v_gene: TRBV30
CDR3aa: CASRPTTPYTDTQYF; v_gene: TRBV6-6
CDR3aa: CASSDPRTLHEKLFF; v_gene: TRBV19
CDR3aa: CASSVVPGPPHRGYGYTF; v_gene: TRBV9
CDR3aa: CASSDSHEQYF; v_gene: TRBV6-1
CDR3aa: CASSLEGRAWSQYF; v_gene: TRBV6-6
CDR3aa: CASSEGGGRFYGYTF; v_gene: TRBV6-1
CDR3aa: CASSADRGSEQFF; v_gene: TRBV5-1
CDR3aa: CASSDHGSTDTQYF; v_gene: TRBV6-4
CDR3aa: CASSQGAVNEKLFF; v_gene: TRBV28
CDR3aa: CASSVDPALEQYF; v_gene: TRBV9
CDR3aa: CASEEYNEQFF; v_gene: TRBV10-2
CDR3aa: CASSAGTGANEKLFF; v_gene: TRBV25-1
CDR3aa: CAWSQGLAGGTDTQYF; v_gene: TRBV30
CDR3aa: CASSYRDTTNEKLFF; v_gene: TRBV6-5
CDR3aa: CASTIRGSGANQPQHF; v_gene: TRBV28
CDR3aa: CASRLTGANTGELFF; v_gene: TRBV2
CDR3aa: CASSPGARGTYEQYF; v_gene: TRBV5-4
CDR3aa: CATSRAVAEQYF; v_gene: TRBV15
CDR3aa: CASTQNGQGARISTRNQPQHF; v_gene: TRBV19
CDR3aa: CASRPSGTGRVEQYF; v_gene: TRBV28
CDR3aa: CASSPFLAGARTGELFF; v_gene: TRBV5-4
CDR3aa: CASSERGGTQYF; v_gene: TRBV28
CDR3aa: CASTKGLRTGELFF; v_gene: TRBV6-1
CDR3aa: CASSGTGGGPEAFF; v_gene: TRBV9
CDR3aa: CASSFDRSNEQFF; v_gene: TRBV5-4
CDR3aa: CASSSHDRTNQPQHF; v_gene: TRBV28
CDR3aa: CASSLLVSSYNEQFF; v_gene: TRBV27
CDR3aa: CASSQDFGLALLSGANVLTF; v_gene: TRBV4-2
CDR3aa: CAWSVSDRRTEAFF; v_gene: TRBV30
CDR3aa: CASSTLTSSEQFF; v_gene: TRBV7-3
CDR3aa: CASSPGGLTGSTEAFF; v_gene: TRBV4-1
CDR3aa: CASSIDRGVYGYTF; v_gene: TRBV19
CDR3aa: CASSTGHNTGELFF; v_gene: TRBV6-5
CDR3aa: CAISEPRDNYEQYF; v_gene: TRBV10-3
CDR3aa: CASSRGQSDEQYF; v_gene: TRBV5-6
CDR3aa: CASSIQVANQPQHF; v_gene: TRBV19
CDR3aa: CASSYSGGANEQFF; v_gene: TRBV6-5
CDR3aa: CASTEPSTVLAFF; v_gene: TRBV28
CDR3aa: CASSLDIAAYEQYF; v_gene: TRBV7-9
CDR3aa: CAISESTDPNQPQHF; v_gene: TRBV10-3
CDR3aa: CASSFRQKNQPQHF; v_gene: TRBV19
CDR3aa: CASSVAPHQGDGYTF; v_gene: TRBV9
CDR3aa: CASRWTLPSSTEAFF; v_gene: TRBV28
CDR3aa: CASSPPGKGGVYEQYF; v_gene: TRBV18
CDR3aa: CASIRGGYQETQYF; v_gene: TRBV28
CDR3aa: CASSDWGAGNTIYF; v_gene: TRBV2
CDR3aa: CAWSWRAGANVLTF; v_gene: TRBV30